This is a list of T cell receptor beta chains from one sample in a study of T cells in Graves' hyperthyroidism and ophthalmopathy. TCRdb used MiXCR to reprocess the multiplex PCR reads, holding one entry per CDR3 protein. The data hold roughly 180,000 distinct CDR3 sequences, with about 9.4% observed a single time. Material for sequencing was blood. These receptors all stem from a woman aged 18-29 years with Graves' hyperthyroidism that later progressed to Graves' ophthalmopathy. Each CDR3 is given with its conserved first and last residue. The D gene is left open where the match is weak. Only part of the rows carry a size: once, few, many, or a class if the clone is expanded.

D gene,J gene,V gene,clone size,CDR3 length,CDR3 DNA,CDR3 protein
.,TRBJ1-1,TRBV2,medium-sized,13,TGTGCCAGCAGTGAAGGAATGGGGACTGAAGCTTTCTTT,CASSEGMGTEAFF
.,TRBJ2-3,TRBV6-1,many,15,TGTGCCAGCAGTTCATCCGGGACTTCCACAGATACGCAGTATTTT,CASSSSGTSTDTQYF
.,TRBJ1-5,TRBV3-1,many,15,TGTGCCAGCAGCCCTTTCGGACAGATCAATCAGCCCCAGCATTTT,CASSPFGQINQPQHF
.,TRBJ1-5,TRBV6-1,many,13,TGTGCCAGCACTGGGGGGAGCAATCAGCCCCAGCATTTT,CASTGGSNQPQHF
.,TRBJ1-1,TRBV11-1,many,15,TGTGCCAGCGGGACGTTAACACGGCAGAACACTGAAGCTTTCTTT,CASGTLTRQNTEAFF
TRBD1,TRBJ2-4,TRBV6-1,many,17,TGTGCCAGCAGTGAAAAGGACAGGATGAGAACCAAAAACATTCAGTACTTC,CASSEKDRMRTKNIQYF
TRBD1,TRBJ1-1,TRBV29-1,many,14,TGCAGCGTTGAATTCGGACAGGGGGTATCTGAAGCTTTCTTT,CSVEFGQGVSEAFF
TRBD2,TRBJ2-5,TRBV30,many,13,TGTGCCTGGACCCCCGGCGGGGGGGAGACCCAGTACTTC,CAWTPGGGETQYF
TRBD2,TRBJ2-7,TRBV15,many,15,TGTGCCACCAGCAACACGCGGGAGGGCCAGTACGAGCAGTACTTC,CATSNTREGQYEQYF
.,TRBJ1-1,TRBV2,many,13,TGTGCCAGCAGTGAAATTTCGAACACTGAAGCTTTCTTT,CASSEISNTEAFF
TRBD1,TRBJ1-2,TRBV30,many,15,TGTGCCTGGAGTGCGATGGGGGACAGGGCCTATGGCTACACCTTC,CAWSAMGDRAYGYTF
.,TRBJ2-3,TRBV19,.,15,TGTGCCAGTAGTATACGGAGCGAGCGCACAGATACGCAGTATTTT,CASSIRSERTDTQYF
TRBD2,TRBJ2-7,TRBV9,.,13,TGTGCCAGCAGCGCGGGGGGGGACTACGAGCAGTACTTC,CASSAGGDYEQYF
.,TRBJ2-2,TRBV13,.,12,TGTGCCAGCGAGGAATCCACCGGGGAGCTGTTTTTT,CASEESTGELFF
.,TRBJ1-1,TRBV2,many,12,TGTGCCAGCAGGCCAGACATCCCTGAAGCTTTCTTT,CASRPDIPEAFF
TRBD1,TRBJ1-4,TRBV6-1,few,14,TGTGCCAGCAGTCGGACAGGGGAACAAGAAAAACTGTTTTTT,CASSRTGEQEKLFF
.,TRBJ1-1,TRBV6-4,many,13,TGTGCCAGCAGTGATCTGGGCTCGACAGAAGCTTTCTTT,CASSDLGSTEAFF
.,TRBJ2-2,TRBV20-1,many,15,TGCAGTGCTAGGGACCTCTCCGGGGGCACCGGGGAGCTGTTTTTT,CSARDLSGGTGELFF
TRBD1,TRBJ1-6,TRBV4-1,.,17,TGCGCCAGCAGCCCCAGAGACAGGGGGGTGTACAATTCACCCCTCCACTTT,CASSPRDRGVYNSPLHF
.,TRBJ1-1,TRBV3-1,many,15,TGTGCCAGCAGCCAAAATCCAGGACACTACACTGAAGCTTTCTTT,CASSQNPGHYTEAFF
.,TRBJ2-2,TRBV7-9,.,17,TGTGCCAGCAGCCACCCCCGACAGGTTTCCTTCACCGGGGAGCTGTTTTTT,CASSHPRQVSFTGELFF
TRBD2,TRBJ2-2,TRBV3-1,many,19,TGTGCCAGCAGCCAAGGAGGGACTAGCGGCCTCAGGACCACCGGGGAGCTGTTTTTT,CASSQGGTSGLRTTGELFF
TRBD2,TRBJ2-3,TRBV19,many,16,TGTGCCAGTAGCTTACTAGCGGGAGGTAGCACAGATACGCAGTATTTT,CASSLLAGGSTDTQYF
TRBD1,TRBJ1-6,TRBV7-2,.,17,TGTGCCAGCAGCCCGTTTGGTGGGACAGGGTATAATTCACCCCTCCACTTT,CASSPFGGTGYNSPLHF
.,TRBJ1-1,TRBV5-8,many,12,TGTGCCAGCAGAGCCCTGAACACTGAAGCTTTCTTT,CASRALNTEAFF
TRBD1,TRBJ2-1,TRBV7-2,many,14,TGTGCCAGCAGCACCTGGGACAGGGTTAATGAGCAGTTCTTC,CASSTWDRVNEQFF
.,TRBJ1-2,TRBV19,few,13,TGTGCCAGTAGTAACAGAAATTACTATGGCTACACCTTC,CASSNRNYYGYTF
.,TRBJ1-5,TRBV28,many,14,TGTGCCAGCAGTTTACGAGGGGAGGGACAGCCCCAGCATTTT,CASSLRGEGQPQHF
.,TRBJ1-1,TRBV5-1,many,14,TGCGCCAGCAGCTTGTTCAAAGGGGACACTGAAGCTTTCTTT,CASSLFKGDTEAFF
TRBD2,TRBJ2-7,TRBV7-9,.,14,TGTGCCAGCGGTAGCGGGAGCTTCTCCTACGAGCAGTACTTC,CASGSGSFSYEQYF
TRBD2,TRBJ2-3,TRBV5-4,few,15,TGTGCCAGCAGCCATAGCGGGGGCGGCACAGATACGCAGTATTTT,CASSHSGGGTDTQYF
.,TRBJ1-2,TRBV30,many,11,TGTGCCTGGAGTGTACGAAATGGCTACACCTTC,CAWSVRNGYTF
TRBD2,TRBJ2-7,TRBV11-1,many,19,TGTGCCAGCAGCTTTGGGGGACACCCGTCCGGGACTAGGGTCTACGAGCAGTACTTC,CASSFGGHPSGTRVYEQYF
TRBD1,TRBJ1-4,TRBV6-1,many,15,TGTGCCAGCAGTTCCGACAGGGCCCTTAATGAAAAACTGTTTTTT,CASSSDRALNEKLFF
.,TRBJ1-4,TRBV6-1,many,15,TGTGCCAGCAGTGAAGCCGGCACAACTAATGAAAAACTGTTTTTT,CASSEAGTTNEKLFF
.,TRBJ2-5,TRBV18,many,13,TGTGCCAGCTCACCATACGGCCAAGAGACCCAGTACTTC,CASSPYGQETQYF
TRBD1,TRBJ1-1,TRBV7-3,many,14,TGTGCCAGCAGCCCGACAGGGGGGAACACTGAAGCTTTCTTT,CASSPTGGNTEAFF
.,TRBJ1-2,TRBV9,many,10,TGTGCCAGCACCGGGGTTGACTACACCTTC,CASTGVDYTF
TRBD2,TRBJ2-3,TRBV5-5,few,16,TGTGCCAGCAGAACCATTAGCGGGGTAATTGCAGATACGCAGTATTTT,CASRTISGVIADTQYF
.,TRBJ2-7,TRBV14,.,12,TGTGCCAGCAGCCAAGGGTTCTACGAGCAGTACTTC,CASSQGFYEQYF
.,TRBJ2-5,TRBV25-1,many,17,TGTGCCTGCTTTGGGGGGTCCACTGAGGGCCGGTCGGAGACCCAGTACTTC,CACFGGSTEGRSETQYF
TRBD1,TRBJ1-1,TRBV20-1,many,15,TGCAGTGCTACCCACCTCATCGACAGGGCGGGTGAAGCTTTCTTT,CSATHLIDRAGEAFF
.,TRBJ1-1,TRBV29-1,many,14,TGCAGCGTACAAAGAGGAGATCGGAACACTGAAGCTTTCTTT,CSVQRGDRNTEAFF
TRBD2,TRBJ2-1,TRBV10-3,few,16,TGTGCCATCACTAGAGCGGGAGGTGTTGTTAACAATGAGCAGTTCTTC,CAITRAGGVVNNEQFF
.,TRBJ2-7,TRBV28,many,15,TGTGCCAGCAGTACTTCTGCGGGGCCGGCCTACGAGCAGTACTTC,CASSTSAGPAYEQYF
TRBD2,TRBJ2-4,TRBV7-8,.,18,TGTGCCAGCAGCTTGGAGTTGGGACTAGCGGGAGGGAAAAACATTCAGTACTTC,CASSLELGLAGGKNIQYF
.,TRBJ2-5,TRBV19,few,15,TGTGCCAGTAGTATCGGGGGGCGGGAGTCCGGGACCCAGTACTTC,CASSIGGRESGTQYF
TRBD1,TRBJ1-6,TRBV3-1,many,14,TGTGCCAGCAGATGGGACAGGGTGAACTCACCCCTCCACTTT,CASRWDRVNSPLHF
TRBD1,TRBJ2-4,TRBV4-1,few,18,TGCGCCAGCAGCCAAGATCCCACGGGACAGGGAGTAGATGGCATTCAGTACTTC,CASSQDPTGQGVDGIQYF
.,TRBJ1-6,TRBV5-6,few,16,TGTGCCAGCAGCTTGAAGGGACACGACTATAATTCACCCCTCCACTTT,CASSLKGHDYNSPLHF
.,TRBJ2-2,TRBV3-1,.,15,TGTGCCAGCAGCCCGGCCGGGAGGAACACCGGGGAGCTGTTTTTT,CASSPAGRNTGELFF
.,TRBJ2-6,TRBV20-1,few,14,TGCAGTGCTCCTCGTAGCTCTGGGGCCAACGTCCTGACTTTC,CSAPRSSGANVLTF
.,TRBJ2-1,TRBV15,many,17,TGTGCCACCAGCAGAGATGCCCCTGCGGCGGGGTTCCATGAGCAGTTCTTC,CATSRDAPAAGFHEQFF
.,TRBJ1-1,TRBV25-1,.,13,TGTGCCAGCAGTGAAGGCGGCATTGGTGAAGCTTTCTTT,CASSEGGIGEAFF
TRBD2,TRBJ2-2,TRBV7-3,many,19,TGTGCCAGCAGCTTAATAAGACTAGCGGGGGGAAAAAACACCGGGGAGCTGTTTTTT,CASSLIRLAGGKNTGELFF
TRBD1,TRBJ2-7,TRBV29-1,many,12,TGCAGCGCAAGGACAGGGACCTACGAGCAGTACTTC,CSARTGTYEQYF
TRBD1,TRBJ1-1,TRBV6-2/TRBV6-3,many,15,TGTGCCAGCAGGACCCCCCAGGGGGCGAACACTGAAGCTTTCTTT,CASRTPQGANTEAFF
.,TRBJ1-5,TRBV12-3/TRBV12-4,many,15,TGTGCCAGCAGTTTTGGCGGAAATAGCAATCAGCCCCAGCATTTT,CASSFGGNSNQPQHF
TRBD2,TRBJ2-7,TRBV30,many,16,TGTGCCTGGAGTGTACTAAGCCTAGCGGGAGAATACGAGCAGTACTTC,CAWSVLSLAGEYEQYF
.,TRBJ1-5,TRBV6-1,many,17,TGTGCCAGCAGCCTGGACATCCGGGCAGCGATTAATCAGCCCCAGCATTTT,CASSLDIRAAINQPQHF